The present TCR beta chain was sequenced within a study of blood T cell repertoires in COVID-19. Overall study: The analysed material was cDNA or gDNA that came from T cells, B-cell-depleted T cells, or PBMCs.

This CDR3 is 14 amino acids long. Trimming took 6 bases from V and 7 from J, leaving 19 bases between them. The V gene's germline CDR1 is SGHRS and CDR2 YFSETQ. How the authors handled the data: Reference gene primer amplification in the assay estimated nucleated cell counts. Profiled with immunoSEQ multiplex PCR; TCRdb holds only in-frame clones, not every one. That table is the source of V, J and clone size, and D and trimming were worked out from the DNA. The sample has approximately 140,000 clones, around 89% seen once. The sequence derives from a woman aged 25 to 45 with acute COVID-19. This sequence joins TRBV5-1 and TRBJ1-1; weak D call: TRBD1 (6 bases). Sequencing was performed on PBMCs or T cells enriched from blood (not recorded which). This chain's CDR3 is CASKDSPEFREAFF. The CDR3 coding sequence is TGCGCCAGCAAGGACAGTCCAGAATTCCGTGAAGCTTTCTTT.